Given below is one TCR beta chain in context. The data belong to a study of blood T cell repertoires in COVID-19. Study at large: Samples of COVID-19 (acute and convalescent) were obtained from the United States, Italy and Spain.

The data were produced by immunoSEQ multiplex PCR, yet TCRdb's version contains in-frame clones alone and is incomplete. This table holds 170,000 or so clones, about four fifths found once. V dropped 3 bases and J dropped 12; count of bases not matched to a gene: 7. In germline, CDR1 is SGDLS, CDR2 YYNGEE. The CDR3 runs to 15 residues. This sequence joins TRBV9 and TRBJ2-3; 16 bases are a match to TRBD2. The source of this sequence is a man between 70 and 80 years old with active or convalescent COVID-19. The specimen was peripheral blood. The CDR3 protein is CASSGTGTSGGVQYF. The DNA of the CDR3 is TGTGCCAGCAGCGGAACCGGGACTAGCGGGGGGGTACAGTATTTT. Full variable domain (outside the CDR3, taken from reference TRBV9 and TRBJ2-3): DSGVTQTPKHLITATGQRVTLRCSPRSGDLSVYWYQQSLDQGLQFLIQYYNGEERAKGNILERFSAQQFPDLHSELNLSSLELGDSALYFCASSGTGTSGGVQYFGPGTRLTVL.